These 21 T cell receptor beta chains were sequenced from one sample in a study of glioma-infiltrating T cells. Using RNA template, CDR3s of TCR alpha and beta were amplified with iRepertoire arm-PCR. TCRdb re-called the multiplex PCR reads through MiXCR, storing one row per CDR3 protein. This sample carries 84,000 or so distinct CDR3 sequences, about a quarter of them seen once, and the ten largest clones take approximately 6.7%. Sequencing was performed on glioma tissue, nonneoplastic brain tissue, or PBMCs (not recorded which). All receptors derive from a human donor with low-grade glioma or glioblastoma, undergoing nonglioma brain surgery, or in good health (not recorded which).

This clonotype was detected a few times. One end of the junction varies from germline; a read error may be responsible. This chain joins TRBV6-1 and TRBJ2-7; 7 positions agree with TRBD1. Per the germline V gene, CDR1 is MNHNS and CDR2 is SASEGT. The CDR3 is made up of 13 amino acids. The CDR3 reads CAISDLDRYGQYF. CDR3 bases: TGTGCCATCAGTGACCTGGACAGGTACGGGCAGTACTTC.

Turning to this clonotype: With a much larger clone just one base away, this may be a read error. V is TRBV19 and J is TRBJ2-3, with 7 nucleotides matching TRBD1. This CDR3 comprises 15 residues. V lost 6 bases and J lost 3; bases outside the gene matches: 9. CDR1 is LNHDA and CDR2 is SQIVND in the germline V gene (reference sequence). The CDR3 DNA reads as TGTGCCAGTAGACTGACAGGGCAAGGAACAGATACGCAGTATTTT. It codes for CASRLTGQGTDTQYF.

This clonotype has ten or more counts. This CDR3 reads CASSLQIGEDTQYF. In DNA form, the CDR3 reads TGTGCCAGCTCGTTACAGATAGGTGAAGATACGCAGTATTTT. This chain connects TRBV18 to TRBJ2-3; D gene ambiguous. Germline assignment: CDR1 KGHSH and CDR2 LQKENI. The V end lost 6 bases, the J end lost 5 bases, and 15 bases lay between the germline ends. CDR3 length: 14 residues.

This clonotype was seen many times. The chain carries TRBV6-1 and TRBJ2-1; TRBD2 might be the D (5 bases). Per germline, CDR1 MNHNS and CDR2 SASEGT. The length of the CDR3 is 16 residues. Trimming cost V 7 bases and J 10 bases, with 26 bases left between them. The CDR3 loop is CASTHAAGSAIGEQFF. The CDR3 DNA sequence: TGTGCCAGCACCCACGCGGCTGGGAGCGCGATAGGGGAGCAGTTCTTC.

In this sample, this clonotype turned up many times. The CDR3 protein is CASSETTTKGRESGYTF. CDR3 DNA sequence: TGTGCCAGCAGTGAAACGACGACAAAGGGACGGGAGAGTGGCTACACCTTC. V is TRBV6-1 and J is TRBJ1-2; D might be TRBD1 (5 bases). V lost 2 bases to trimming and J lost 7 bases, with 23 bases between them. The CDR3 length is 17 residues. Germline CDR1 reads MNHNS; CDR2 reads SASEGT.

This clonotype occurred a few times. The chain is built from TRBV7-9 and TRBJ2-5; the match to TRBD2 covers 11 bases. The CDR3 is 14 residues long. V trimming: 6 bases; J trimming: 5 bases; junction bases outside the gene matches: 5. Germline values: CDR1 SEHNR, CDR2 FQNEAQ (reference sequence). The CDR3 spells CASRTSGVGETQYF. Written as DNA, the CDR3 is TGTGCCAGCAGGACTAGCGGGGTTGGCGAGACCCAGTACTTC.

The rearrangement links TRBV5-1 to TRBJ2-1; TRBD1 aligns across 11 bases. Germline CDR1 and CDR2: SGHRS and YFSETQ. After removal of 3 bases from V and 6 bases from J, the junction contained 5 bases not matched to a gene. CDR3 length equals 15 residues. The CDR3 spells CASSSGQGAVNEQFF. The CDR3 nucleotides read TGCGCCAGCAGCTCCGGACAGGGGGCAGTCAATGAGCAGTTCTTC.

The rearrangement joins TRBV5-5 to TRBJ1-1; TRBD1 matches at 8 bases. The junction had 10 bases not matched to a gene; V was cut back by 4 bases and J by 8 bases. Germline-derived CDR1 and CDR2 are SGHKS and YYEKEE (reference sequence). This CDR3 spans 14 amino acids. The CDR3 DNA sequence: TGTGCCAGCAGCCGGATATCAGGGGGCGAGGAAGCTTTCTTT. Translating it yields CASSRISGGEEAFF.

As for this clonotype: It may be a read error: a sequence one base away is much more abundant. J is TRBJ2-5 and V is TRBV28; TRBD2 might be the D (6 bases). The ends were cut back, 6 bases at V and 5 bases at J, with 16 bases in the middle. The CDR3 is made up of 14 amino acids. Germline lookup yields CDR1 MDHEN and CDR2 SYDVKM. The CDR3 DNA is TGTGCCAGCAGCATAAGGCGGGGCTGGGAGACCCAGTACTTC. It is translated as CASSIRRGWETQYF.

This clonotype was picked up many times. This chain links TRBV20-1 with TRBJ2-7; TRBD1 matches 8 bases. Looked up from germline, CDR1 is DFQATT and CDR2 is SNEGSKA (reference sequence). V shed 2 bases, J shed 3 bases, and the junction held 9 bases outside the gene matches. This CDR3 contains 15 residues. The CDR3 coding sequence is TGCAGTGCTAGACAGCAGGGGGCCACTTACTACGAGCAGTACTTC. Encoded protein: CSARQQGATYYEQYF.

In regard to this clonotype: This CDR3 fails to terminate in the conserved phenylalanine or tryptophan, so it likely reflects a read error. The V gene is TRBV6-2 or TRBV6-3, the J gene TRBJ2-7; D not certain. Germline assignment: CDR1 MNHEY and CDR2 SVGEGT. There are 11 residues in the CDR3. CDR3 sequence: CAGRTPFEQYL. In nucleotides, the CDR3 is TGTGCCGGCAGGACGCCATTCGAGCAGTACCTC.

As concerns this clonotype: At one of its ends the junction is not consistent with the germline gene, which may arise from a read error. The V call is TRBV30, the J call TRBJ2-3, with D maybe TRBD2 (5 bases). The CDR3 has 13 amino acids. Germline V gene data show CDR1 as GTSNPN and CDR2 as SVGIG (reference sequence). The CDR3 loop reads CAWRAARTDTQYF. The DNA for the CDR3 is TGTGCCTGGAGAGCGGCCCGCACGGATACGCAGTATTTT.

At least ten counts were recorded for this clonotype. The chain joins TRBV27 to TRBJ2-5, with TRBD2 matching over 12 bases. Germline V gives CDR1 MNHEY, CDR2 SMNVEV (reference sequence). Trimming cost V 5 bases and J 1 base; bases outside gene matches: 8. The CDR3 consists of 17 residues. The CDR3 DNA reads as TGTGCCAGCAGTCGCGGGGGACTAGCGGGTTTCCAAGAGACCCAGTACTTC. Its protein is CASSRGGLAGFQETQYF.

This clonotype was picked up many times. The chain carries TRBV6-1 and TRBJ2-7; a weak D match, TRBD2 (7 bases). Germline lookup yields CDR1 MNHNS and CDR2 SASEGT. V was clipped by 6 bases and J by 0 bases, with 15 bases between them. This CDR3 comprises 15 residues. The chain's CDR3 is CASSPGGYTSYEQYF. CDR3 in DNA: TGTGCCAGCAGCCCGGGGGGCTACACCTCCTACGAGCAGTACTTC.

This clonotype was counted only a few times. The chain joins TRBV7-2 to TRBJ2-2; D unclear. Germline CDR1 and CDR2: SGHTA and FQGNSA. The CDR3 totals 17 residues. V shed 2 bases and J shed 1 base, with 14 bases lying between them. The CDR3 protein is CASSLRTLGGNTGELFF. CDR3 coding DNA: TGTGCCAGCAGCTTACGGACGCTCGGCGGGAACACCGGGGAGCTGTTTTTT.

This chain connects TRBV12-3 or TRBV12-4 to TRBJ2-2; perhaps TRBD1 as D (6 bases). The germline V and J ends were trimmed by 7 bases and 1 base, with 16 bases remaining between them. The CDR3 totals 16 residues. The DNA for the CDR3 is TGTGCCAGCACCAAGGGGGTCACGGAGAACACCGGGGAGCTGTTTTTT. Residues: CASTKGVTENTGELFF.

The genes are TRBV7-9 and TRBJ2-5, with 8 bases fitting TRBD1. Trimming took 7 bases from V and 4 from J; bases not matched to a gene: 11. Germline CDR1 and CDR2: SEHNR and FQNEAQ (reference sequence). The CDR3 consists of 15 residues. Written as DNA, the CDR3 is TGTGCCAGCACTCGAAACGGACAGGGCGGAGAGACCCAGTACTTC. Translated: CASTRNGQGGETQYF.

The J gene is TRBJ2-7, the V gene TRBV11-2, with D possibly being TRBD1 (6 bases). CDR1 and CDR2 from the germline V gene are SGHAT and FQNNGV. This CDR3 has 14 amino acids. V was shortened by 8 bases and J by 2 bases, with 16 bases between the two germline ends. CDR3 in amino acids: CASLGQRDPYEQYF. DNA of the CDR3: TGTGCCAGCCTTGGACAGAGAGATCCCTACGAGCAGTACTTC.

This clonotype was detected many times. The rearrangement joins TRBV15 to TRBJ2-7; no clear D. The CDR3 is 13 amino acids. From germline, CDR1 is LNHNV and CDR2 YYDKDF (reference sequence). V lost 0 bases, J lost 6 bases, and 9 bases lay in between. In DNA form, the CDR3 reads TGTGCCACCAGCAGAGATTTTCAGTCCGAGCAGTACTTC. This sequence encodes CATSRDFQSEQYF.

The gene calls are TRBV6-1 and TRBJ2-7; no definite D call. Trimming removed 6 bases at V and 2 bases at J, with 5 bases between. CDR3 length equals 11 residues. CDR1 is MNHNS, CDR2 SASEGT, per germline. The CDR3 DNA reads TGTGCCAGCAGCGACCCCTACGAGCAGTACTTC. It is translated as CASSDPYEQYF.

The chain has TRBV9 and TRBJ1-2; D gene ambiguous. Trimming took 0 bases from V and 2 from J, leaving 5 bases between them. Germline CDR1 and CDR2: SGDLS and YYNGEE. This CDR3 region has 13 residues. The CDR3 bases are TGTGCCAGCAGCGTAGCTTCAAACTATGGCTACACCTTC. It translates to CASSVASNYGYTF.